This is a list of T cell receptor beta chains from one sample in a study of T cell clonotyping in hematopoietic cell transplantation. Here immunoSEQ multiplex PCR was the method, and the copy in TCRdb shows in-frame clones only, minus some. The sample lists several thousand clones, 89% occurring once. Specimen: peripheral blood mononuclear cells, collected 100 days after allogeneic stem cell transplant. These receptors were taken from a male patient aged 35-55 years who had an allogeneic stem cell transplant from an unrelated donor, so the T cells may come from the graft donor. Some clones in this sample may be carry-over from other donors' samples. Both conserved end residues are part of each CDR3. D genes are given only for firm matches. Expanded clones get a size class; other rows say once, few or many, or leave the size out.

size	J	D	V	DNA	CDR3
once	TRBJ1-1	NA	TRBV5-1	TGCGCCACCTCATCGGGGCTGGGGAACACTGAAGCTTTCTTT	CATSSGLGNTEAFF
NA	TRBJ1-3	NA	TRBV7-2	TGTGCCAGCAGCTTACATCTGACTTCAAGCTCTGGAAACACCATATATTTT	CASSLHLTSSSGNTIYF
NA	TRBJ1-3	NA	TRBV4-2	TGTGCCAGCAGCCAAGCAGGTGAGGGCAGCCCTGGAAACACCATATATTTT	CASSQAGEGSPGNTIYF
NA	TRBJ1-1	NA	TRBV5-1	TGCGCCAGCAGCTTCGGGACCGCGCTTGGAGCTTTCTTT	CASSFGTALGAFF
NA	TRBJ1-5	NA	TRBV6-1	TGTGCCACCGATGAGGGGTGGAATCAGCCCCAGCATTTT	CATDEGWNQPQHF
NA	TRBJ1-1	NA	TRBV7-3	TGTGCCAGCAGCCAGCGGGGTTCGAACACTGAAGCTTTCTTT	CASSQRGSNTEAFF
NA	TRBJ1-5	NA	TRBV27	TGTGCCAGCAGTTTATCAGGGGATCAGCCCCAGCATTTT	CASSLSGDQPQHF
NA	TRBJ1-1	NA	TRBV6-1	TGTGCCAGCAGTGAAAAGGGGCGGAACACTGAAGCTTTCTTT	CASSEKGRNTEAFF
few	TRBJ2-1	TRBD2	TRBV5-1	TGCGCCAGCAGCCCGGGACTAGCGGGGGGTAGGACCCCCGAGGATGAGCAGTTCTTC	CASSPGLAGGRTPEDEQFF
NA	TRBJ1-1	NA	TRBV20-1	TGCAGTGCTACCGTTTATGAAGCTTTCTTT	CSATVYEAFF
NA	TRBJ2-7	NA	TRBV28	TGTGCCAGCAGTCCCAGTGTAGGGGGATTGTACGAGCAGTACTTC	CASSPSVGGLYEQYF
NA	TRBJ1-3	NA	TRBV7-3	TGTGCCAGCAGCTTAAGAGGCCCTGGAAACACCATATATTTT	CASSLRGPGNTIYF
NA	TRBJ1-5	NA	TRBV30	TGTGCCTGGTCCCGGATGGGTGATAGCAATCAGCCCCAGCATTTT	CAWSRMGDSNQPQHF
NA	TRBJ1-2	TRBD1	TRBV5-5	TGTGCCAGCAGCGCGGGACAGGGGGCTAGGTCTGGCTATGGCTACACCTTC	CASSAGQGARSGYGYTF
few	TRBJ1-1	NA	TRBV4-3	TGCGCCAGCAGCCAAGATCGCGGGGACGGTCGAGCTTTCTTT	CASSQDRGDGRAFF
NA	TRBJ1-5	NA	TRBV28	TGTGCCAGCAGTTTACAACTTGGACAGCTCATTAGCAATCAGCCCCAGCATTTT	CASSLQLGQLISNQPQHF
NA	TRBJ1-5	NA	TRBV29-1	TGCAGCGTTGGGGTTCCGGGGCAGCCCCAGCATTTT	CSVGVPGQPQHF
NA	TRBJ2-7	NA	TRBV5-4	TGTGCCAGCAGCGGGCGCGGTTCTGGGAACTACGAGCAGTACTTC	CASSGRGSGNYEQYF
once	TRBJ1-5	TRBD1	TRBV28	TGTGCCAGCAGTTTATGGGGACAGGGGAAGGTAAGCAATCAGCCCCAGCATTTT	CASSLWGQGKVSNQPQHF
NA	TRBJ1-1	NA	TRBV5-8	TGTGCCAGCAGTCGCCGGGGGCCTATAAACACTGAAGCTTTCTTT	CASSRRGPINTEAFF
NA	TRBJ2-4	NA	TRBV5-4	TGTGCCAGCAGCCACCGGACAGATCTAGCCAAAAACATTCAGTACTTC	CASSHRTDLAKNIQYF
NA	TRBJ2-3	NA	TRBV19	TGTGCCAGTAGCCTACAACGGGCCTCGTCCCCCGGGACGCAGTATTTT	CASSLQRASSPGTQYF
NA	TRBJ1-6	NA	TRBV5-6	TGTGCCAGCAGCTTTAACTGGAGGAATTCACCCCTCCACTTT	CASSFNWRNSPLHF
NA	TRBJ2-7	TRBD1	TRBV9	TGTGCCAGCAGCGATCCGGGACAGGGGGCCCGCGAGCAGTACTTC	CASSDPGQGAREQYF
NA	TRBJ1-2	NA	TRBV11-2	TGTGCCAGCAGCCCAGGGAAAGGGGCAGATATCTCCTATGGCTACACCTTC	CASSPGKGADISYGYTF
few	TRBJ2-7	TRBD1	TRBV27	TGTGCCAGCCGGGTCGGACAGGGCGTCTCCTACGAGCAGTACTTC	CASRVGQGVSYEQYF
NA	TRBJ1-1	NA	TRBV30	TGTGCCTGGAGTCCCGGGCTGGGGGCACAAGGGTCGGCTTTCTTT	CAWSPGLGAQGSAFF
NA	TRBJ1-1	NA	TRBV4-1	TGCGCCAGCAGCCAAGCTTTCAGGGCCTTGAACACTGAAGCTTTCTTT	CASSQAFRALNTEAFF
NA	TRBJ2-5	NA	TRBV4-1	TGCGCCAGCAGCCAAAACCCCGGAAGGGTCCAAGAGACCCAGTACTTC	CASSQNPGRVQETQYF
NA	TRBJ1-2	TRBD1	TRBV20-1	TGCAGTGCCCAGGGGGCGGGCGGCTACACCTTC	CSAQGAGGYTF
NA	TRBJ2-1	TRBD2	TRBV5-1	TGCGCCAGCAGCCTAGGACTAGACAATGAGCAGTTCTTC	CASSLGLDNEQFF
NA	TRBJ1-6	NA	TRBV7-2	TGTGCCAGCAGGGCCGGGTCGGGGGATTCACCCCTCCACTTT	CASRAGSGDSPLHF
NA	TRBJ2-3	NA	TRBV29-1	TGCAGCGTTGAAGACGTTCGGGTTTCTTATACGCAGTATTTT	CSVEDVRVSYTQYF
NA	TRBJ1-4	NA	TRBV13	TGTGCCAGCAGCCCTCGGACGCGGGCAACTAATGAAAAACTGTTTTTT	CASSPRTRATNEKLFF
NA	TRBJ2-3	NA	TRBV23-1	TGCGCCCCTAGGCGATTCCACATGGGTACGCAGTATTTT	CAPRRFHMGTQYF
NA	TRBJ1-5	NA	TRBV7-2	TGTGCCAGCAGCCCCCGAGGAACTAGTCAGCCCCAGCATTTT	CASSPRGTSQPQHF
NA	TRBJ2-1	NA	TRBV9	TGTGCCAGCAGCCCCGGAGGTGGCTCCTACAATGAGCAGTTCTTC	CASSPGGGSYNEQFF
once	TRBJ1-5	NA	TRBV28	TGTGCCAGCGAAAATAGCAATCAGCCCCAGCATTTT	CASENSNQPQHF
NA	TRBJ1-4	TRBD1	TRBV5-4	TGTGCCAGCAGCCCAGGACAGGGGGGTGATGAAAAACTGTTTTTT	CASSPGQGGDEKLFF
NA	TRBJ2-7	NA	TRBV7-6	TGTGCCAGCAGCGATAGCGGCGTCTCCTACGAGCAGTACTTC	CASSDSGVSYEQYF
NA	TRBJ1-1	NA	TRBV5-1	TGCGCCAGCAGCTTGGCCCTCACAGGGAACACTGAAGCTTTCTTT	CASSLALTGNTEAFF
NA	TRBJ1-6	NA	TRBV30	TGTGCCTGGAGTGACCCCAGGGCACCCCTCCACTTT	CAWSDPRAPLHF
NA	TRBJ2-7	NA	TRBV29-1	TGCAGCGTCTCGACAGCCTCCTACGAGCAGTACTTC	CSVSTASYEQYF
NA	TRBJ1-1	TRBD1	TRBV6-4	TGTGCCAGCAGGGGACAGGAAACCACTGAAGCTTTCTTT	CASRGQETTEAFF
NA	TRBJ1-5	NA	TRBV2	TGTGCCAGCACCTTAGGGGCAGTATTGGGCAATCAGCCCCAGCATTTT	CASTLGAVLGNQPQHF
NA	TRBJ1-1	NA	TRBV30	TGTGCCTGGAGGTTAGGGACATTGAACACTGAAGCTTTCTTT	CAWRLGTLNTEAFF
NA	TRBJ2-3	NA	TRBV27	TGTGCCAGCAGTTCAAGGACAGATACGCAGTATTTT	CASSSRTDTQYF
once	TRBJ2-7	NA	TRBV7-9	TGTGCCAGCAGCCTTTTGGGGCCGGTGTCCTACGAGCAGTACTTC	CASSLLGPVSYEQYF
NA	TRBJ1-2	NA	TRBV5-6	TGTGCCAGCAGCCTCGAGTCAGGCGTTTATGGCTACACCTTC	CASSLESGVYGYTF
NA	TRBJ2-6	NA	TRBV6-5	TGTGCCAGCACCGACTCAGGGGCTGGGGCCAACGTCCTGACTTTC	CASTDSGAGANVLTF